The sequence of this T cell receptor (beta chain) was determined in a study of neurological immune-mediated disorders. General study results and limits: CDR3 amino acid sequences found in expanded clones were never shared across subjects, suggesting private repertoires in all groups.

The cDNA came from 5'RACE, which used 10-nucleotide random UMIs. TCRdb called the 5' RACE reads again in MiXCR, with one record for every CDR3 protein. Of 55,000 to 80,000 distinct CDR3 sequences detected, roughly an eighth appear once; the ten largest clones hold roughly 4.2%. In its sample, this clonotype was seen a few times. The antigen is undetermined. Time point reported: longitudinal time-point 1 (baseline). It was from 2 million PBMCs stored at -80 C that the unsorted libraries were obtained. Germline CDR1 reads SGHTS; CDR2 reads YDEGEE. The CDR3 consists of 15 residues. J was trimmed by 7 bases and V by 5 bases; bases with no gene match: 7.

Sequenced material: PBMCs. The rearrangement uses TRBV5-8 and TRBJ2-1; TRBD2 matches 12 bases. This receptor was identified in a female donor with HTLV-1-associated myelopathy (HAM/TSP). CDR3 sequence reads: CASSYLAGGQNEQFF. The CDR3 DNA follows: TGTGCCAGCAGTTATCTAGCGGGGGGGCAAAATGAGCAGTTCTTC.